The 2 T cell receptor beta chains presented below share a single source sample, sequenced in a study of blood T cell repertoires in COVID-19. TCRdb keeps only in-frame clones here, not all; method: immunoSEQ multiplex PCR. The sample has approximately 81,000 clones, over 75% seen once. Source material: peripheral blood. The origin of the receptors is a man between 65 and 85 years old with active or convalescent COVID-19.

CDR3 nucleotide sequence: TGTGCCACCAGTGACCACGCGGGACAGGGGACGGGTGAGCAGTACTTC. As protein: CATSDHAGQGTGEQYF. The chain links TRBV24-1 to TRBJ2-7; 10 nucleotides agree with TRBD1. CDR3 length equals 16 residues. Unmatched junction bases numbered 12, after V lost 4 bases and J lost 7 bases. Germline-derived CDR1 and CDR2 are KGHDR and SFDVKD.

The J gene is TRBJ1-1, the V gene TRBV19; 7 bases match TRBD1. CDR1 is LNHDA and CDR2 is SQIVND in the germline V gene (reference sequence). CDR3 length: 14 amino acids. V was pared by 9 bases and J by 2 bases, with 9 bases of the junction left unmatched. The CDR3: CASWRQGINTEAFF. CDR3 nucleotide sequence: TGTGCCAGCTGGAGACAGGGAATTAACACTGAAGCTTTCTTT.